Listed below are T cell receptor beta chains from one sample, sequenced in a study of blood T cell repertoires in COVID-19. Some clones are missing from TCRdb's copy, which holds only in-frame ones; the method was immunoSEQ multiplex PCR. The sample contains some 150,000 clones, 88% of which appear only once. Sequencing was carried out using peripheral blood. All receptors come from a human donor in a cohort sampled during active COVID-19. Each CDR3 is given with its conserved first and last residue. D genes are given only for firm matches. Clone size is shown for a subset of rows, as once, few, many or a class of expanded clone.

>TRBV4-3|TRBJ2-3|.|14|.
CASSKSDRTDTQYF
TGCGCCAGCAGCAAATCGGACAGAACAGATACGCAGTATTTT
>TRBV5-4|TRBJ1-4|.|15|TRBD1
CASSKAGTVGEKLFF
TGTGCCAGCAGTAAAGCCGGGACAGTGGGGGAAAAACTGTTTTTT
>TRBV6-1|TRBJ2-3|.|17|TRBD2
CASSESKGTRYTDTQYF
TGTGCCAGCAGTGAAAGCAAAGGGACTAGGTACACAGATACGCAGTATTTT
>TRBV5-1|TRBJ2-7|.|12|.
CASSLGGYEQYF
TGCGCCAGCAGTTTGGGAGGTTACGAGCAGTACTTC
>TRBV5-1|TRBJ2-1|.|18|TRBD2
CASSLAGPGLAAGGEQFF
TGCGCCAGCAGCTTGGCCGGGCCGGGACTAGCGGCCGGGGGGGAGCAGTTCTTC
>TRBV5-6|TRBJ2-1|.|16|.
CASSFPPLYRVNEQFF
TGTGCCAGCAGCTTCCCCCCCCTCTACAGGGTTAATGAGCAGTTCTTC
>TRBV14|TRBJ1-1|.|12|TRBD1
CASSQGTGLAFF
TGTGCCAGCAGCCAAGGGACAGGGCTGGCTTTCTTT
>TRBV19|TRBJ1-6|.|16|TRBD1
CASSIPGQGRNSPLHF
TGTGCCAGTAGTATACCGGGACAGGGGCGGAATTCACCCCTCCACTTT
>TRBV5-1|TRBJ2-7|.|13|TRBD1
CASSIDRVDEQYF
TGCGCCAGCAGCATTGACAGGGTAGACGAGCAGTACTTC
>TRBV7-2|TRBJ2-3|.|14|.
CASSLGFYSDTQYF
TGTGCCAGCAGCTTAGGATTCTACTCAGATACGCAGTATTTT
>TRBV14|TRBJ1-3|.|14|.
CASSTQGSWNTIYF
TGTGCCAGCAGCACACAGGGATCGTGGAACACCATATATTTT
>TRBV7-3|TRBJ2-5|.|15|TRBD2
CASSLAGTSQETQYF
TGTGCCAGCAGCTTAGCTGGGACTAGCCAAGAGACCCAGTACTTC
>TRBV7-7|TRBJ2-3|.|14|TRBD2
CASSLAGLEDTQYF
TGTGCTAGCAGCTTAGCGGGACTCGAAGATACGCAGTATTTT
>TRBV6-4|TRBJ1-5|.|18|.
CASSDSPPNKISNQPQHF
TGTGCCAGCAGTGACTCTCCCCCCAACAAGATTAGCAATCAGCCCCAGCATTTT
>TRBV15|TRBJ2-3|.|13|TRBD2
CATRASGGDTQYF
TGTGCCACCAGGGCTAGCGGGGGGGATACGCAGTATTTT
>TRBV4-1|TRBJ2-3|.|14|.
CASSQEDYADTQYF
TGCGCCAGCAGCCAAGAGGACTACGCAGATACGCAGTATTTT
>TRBV28|TRBJ1-5|few|14|.
CASSLVRGNQPQHF
TGTGCCAGCAGTTTAGTCAGGGGCAATCAGCCCCAGCATTTT
>TRBV6-5|TRBJ1-1|.|14|TRBD1
CASSYSQGAAPAFF
TGTGCCAGCAGTTACTCGCAGGGGGCCGCGCCAGCTTTCTTT
>TRBV15|TRBJ2-5|.|15|TRBD1
CATSRDREPRETQYF
TGTGCCACCAGCAGGGACAGGGAGCCGAGGGAGACCCAGTACTTC
>TRBV5-1|TRBJ2-2|.|15|.
CASSLAASEAGELFF
TGCGCCAGCAGCTTGGCCGCTAGTGAGGCCGGGGAGCTGTTTTTT
>TRBV10-3|TRBJ1-2|.|11|.
CAISGNYGYTF
TGTGCCATCAGTGGGAACTACGGCTACACCTTC
>TRBV19|TRBJ1-5|.|17|TRBD1
CASSFGTGVDSNQPQHF
TGTGCCAGTAGTTTCGGGACAGGTGTCGATAGCAATCAGCCCCAGCATTTT
>TRBV19|TRBJ1-5|.|15|.
CASGGKRSGNQPQHF
TGTGCCAGTGGAGGAAAAAGGAGCGGCAATCAGCCCCAGCATTTT
>TRBV10-3|TRBJ1-1|.|13|.
CAISGREEAEAFF
TGTGCCATCAGTGGTCGGGAGGAGGCTGAAGCTTTCTTT
>TRBV6-2/TRBV6-3|TRBJ1-6|.|16|TRBD1
CASSEDRGYYNSPLHF
TGTGCCAGCAGCGAGGACAGGGGATACTATAATTCACCCCTCCACTTT
>TRBV14|TRBJ2-7|.|14|TRBD1
CASSTPGGWGEQYF
TGTGCCAGCAGCACGCCAGGGGGATGGGGCGAGCAGTACTTC
>TRBV7-3|TRBJ2-1|.|15|TRBD2
CASSRTSGQYNEQFF
TGTGCCAGCAGCCGAACTAGCGGGCAGTACAATGAGCAGTTCTTC
>TRBV6-5|TRBJ1-2|.|13|.
CASRPGQGFGYTF
TGTGCCAGCAGACCGGGGCAGGGGTTTGGCTACACCTTC
>TRBV7-9|TRBJ1-1|.|17|.
CASSLDLGAKENTEAFF
TGTGCCAGCAGCTTAGATCTGGGGGCAAAGGAAAACACTGAAGCTTTCTTT
>TRBV11-2|TRBJ2-3|.|14|.
CASSFSSSPDTQYF
TGTGCCAGCAGCTTTTCTAGCTCCCCAGATACGCAGTATTTT
>TRBV3-1/TRBV3-2|TRBJ1-2|.|15|.
CASSPILQGYYGYTF
TGTGCCAGCAGCCCCATCCTCCAGGGATACTATGGCTACACCTTC
>TRBV28|TRBJ2-4|.|14|TRBD2
CASSFPGPTSVSYF
TGTGCCAGCAGTTTTCCTGGTCCGACTAGCGTCTCGTACTTC
>TRBV7-2|TRBJ1-2|.|15|.
CASSLATAPPYGYTF
TGTGCCAGCAGCTTAGCCACAGCTCCCCCCTATGGCTACACCTTC
>TRBV7-9|TRBJ2-5|.|13|.
CASLGMLQETQYF
TGTGCCAGCTTGGGCATGCTACAAGAGACCCAGTACTTC
>TRBV28|TRBJ1-1|.|14|.
CASSPAQGHRKAFF
TGTGCCAGCAGTCCAGCTCAGGGCCACCGAAAAGCTTTCTTT
>TRBV5-1|TRBJ1-5|once|15|TRBD1
CASSQGVGAGQPQHF
TGCGCCAGCAGCCAGGGGGTGGGAGCCGGTCAGCCCCAGCATTTT
>TRBV4-3|TRBJ1-6|.|14|.
CASSQTGGYSPLHF
TGCGCCAGCAGCCAAACCGGGGGGTATTCACCCCTCCACTTT
>TRBV27|TRBJ2-2|.|14|TRBD2
CASTLAGHTGELFF
TGTGCCAGCACGCTAGCGGGACACACCGGGGAGCTGTTTTTT
>TRBV10-1|TRBJ1-1|.|13|.
CASSVELNTEAFF
TGCGCCAGCAGTGTGGAGTTGAACACTGAAGCTTTCTTT
>TRBV6-6|TRBJ2-5|.|14|TRBD2
CASRSGGSTETQYF
TGTGCCAGCAGATCGGGGGGTTCAACGGAGACCCAGTACTTC
>TRBV19|TRBJ2-1|.|13|TRBD2
CASSTGLAHEQFF
TGTGCCAGTAGTACAGGACTAGCCCATGAGCAGTTCTTC
>TRBV5-3|TRBJ2-5|.|13|TRBD1
CARSGGQGETQYF
TGTGCCAGAAGCGGAGGACAGGGAGAGACCCAGTACTTC
>TRBV28|TRBJ2-1|.|16|TRBD2
CASSVDAGGYGNEQFF
TGTGCCAGCAGTGTAGACGCGGGGGGCTACGGCAATGAGCAGTTCTTC
>TRBV7-9|TRBJ1-3|.|17|.
CASSHLGARLSGNTIYF
TGTGCCAGCAGCCACTTAGGAGCGCGCCTCTCTGGAAACACCATATATTTT
>TRBV27|TRBJ2-1|many|15|.
CARRGEGSSYNEQFF
TGTGCCAGAAGGGGGGAGGGAAGCTCCTACAATGAGCAGTTCTTC
>TRBV6-5|TRBJ2-6|.|15|.
CASSSPGVGANVLTF
TGTGCCAGCAGTTCACCGGGAGTAGGGGCCAACGTCCTGACTTTC
>TRBV12-2|TRBJ2-3|.|12|.
CASRLTQDTQYF
TGTGCAAGTCGCTTAACCCAGGATACGCAGTATTTT
>TRBV5-4|TRBJ2-7|.|15|TRBD2
CASRRTPGGSYEQYF
TGTGCCAGCAGACGGACTCCCGGGGGGTCCTACGAGCAGTACTTC
>TRBV29-1|TRBJ2-1|.|13|TRBD2
CSVGLSGGNEQFF
TGCAGCGTTGGGCTTAGCGGGGGCAATGAGCAGTTCTTC
>TRBV7-8|TRBJ2-7|.|18|TRBD2
CASSQGSTRRAGVYEQYF
TGTGCCAGCAGCCAGGGGAGTACGAGGCGAGCGGGAGTGTACGAGCAGTACTTC
>TRBV6-6|TRBJ2-5|.|16|TRBD2
CASSYSTSGGQETQYF
TGTGCCAGCAGTTACTCGACCAGCGGGGGACAAGAGACCCAGTACTTC
>TRBV13|TRBJ2-7|.|16|TRBD1
CASSSTRDRSSYEQYF
TGTGCCAGCAGCTCGACGCGGGACAGGAGCTCCTACGAGCAGTACTTC
>TRBV4-1|TRBJ2-1|.|15|TRBD1
CASSLGTGGYNEQFF
TGCGCCAGCAGCCTCGGGACAGGGGGCTACAATGAGCAGTTCTTC
>TRBV7-6|TRBJ2-2|.|11|.
CASSPPGELFF
TGTGCCAGCAGCCCCCCTGGGGAGCTGTTTTTT
>TRBV7-6|TRBJ2-1|few|16|TRBD2
CASSRTGTSGGIEQFF
TGTGCCAGCAGCCGAACCGGGACTAGCGGGGGTATTGAGCAGTTCTTC
>TRBV11-2|TRBJ2-5|.|15|.
CASSWNFLRQETQYF
TGTGCCAGCAGCTGGAATTTTTTGCGGCAAGAGACCCAGTACTTC